This TCR beta chain was sequenced during a study of T cells in Graves' hyperthyroidism and ophthalmopathy. RNA transcripts yielded amplified TCR beta CDR3 regions. Carried out on the TCR CDR3, a first-round RT-PCR used the HTBI primer set. TCRdb used MiXCR to reprocess the multiplex PCR reads, holding one entry per CDR3 protein. This repertoire shows over 550,000 distinct CDR3 sequences, over 15% found once; its top ten account for 15% to 20%. CDR1 LGHNA and CDR2 YSLEER come from the germline V gene. This CDR3 is 15 amino acids long. V dropped 0 bases and J dropped 4; count of bases not matched to a gene: 4.

The sequence derives from a woman younger than 35 with Graves' hyperthyroidism. The chain couples TRBV4-3 to TRBJ2-7; 9 bases agree with TRBD1. Input material: blood. The CDR3 DNA sequence: TGCGCCAGCAGCCAAGATGGACAGGGGCCGTACGAGCAGTACTTC. Translated: CASSQDGQGPYEQYF.